What follows are 20 T cell receptor beta chains derived from one specimen sequenced in a study of CD8 T cells in Susac syndrome. A quantity of about 0.5 to 1 ug RNA underwent reverse transcription using random hexamers. In TCRdb, the immunoSEQ multiplex PCR reads were re-called with MiXCR into one record per CDR3 protein. This table has 84,000 or so distinct CDR3 sequences, roughly 95% appearing once. The material sequenced was CD8+ T cells from PBMCs. These receptors were taken from a human donor with Susac syndrome.

The J gene is TRBJ2-5, the V gene TRBV27; D is undetermined. Trimming shortened V by 6 bases and J by 4 bases, and 15 bases separated the two germline ends. Germline V gives CDR1 MNHEY, CDR2 SMNVEV (reference sequence). The CDR3 runs to 14 residues. DNA for the CDR3: TGTGCCAGCAGCTCCTGGGGATCGGGAGAGACCCAGTACTTC. Protein sequence: CASSSWGSGETQYF.

The CDR3 sequence is CASSLSRGFYEQYV. DNA of the CDR3: TGTGCCAGCAGCTTGAGTAGGGGCTTCTACGAGCAGTACGTC. The rearrangement links TRBV13 to TRBJ2-7, with a tentative D call TRBD1 (5 bases). V lost 3 bases, J lost 3 bases, and 12 bases lay in between. Germline values: CDR1 PRHDT, CDR2 FYEKMQ (reference sequence). The CDR3 extends over 14 amino acids.

The rearrangement joins TRBV4-2 to TRBJ2-7; TRBD2 matches 7 bases. J gave up 3 bases and V 0 bases, and 5 bases lay outside the gene matches. CDR1 is LGHNA and CDR2 is YNFKEQ in the germline V gene. This CDR3 region has 15 residues. CDR3 bases: TGTGCCAGCAGCCAAGAGGCGGCGGGAGTCTACGAGCAGTACTTC. It yields the protein CASSQEAAGVYEQYF.

The chain combines TRBV23-1 with TRBJ2-1, with 10 positions matching TRBD1. TRBV23-1 is an ORF, with its function uncertain. This CDR3 has 16 amino acids. V dropped 2 bases and J dropped 4; count of bases not matched to a gene: 5. This CDR3 is CASSQSRDRGYNEQFF. Here the CDR3 DNA reads TGCGCCAGCAGTCAAAGCCGGGACAGGGGATACAATGAGCAGTTCTTC.

The DNA of the CDR3 is TGCAGTGCGCCCTGGGGGAAGGGCTACAATGAGCAGTTCTTC. Amino acids: CSAPWGKGYNEQFF. The chain has TRBV20-1 and TRBJ2-1; D may be TRBD1 or TRBD2 (5 bases each). The CDR3 is made up of 14 amino acids. Between the trimmed V and J ends, which lost 6 bases and 3 bases, there was a span of 15 bases. The germline CDR1 and CDR2 sequences are DFQATT and SNEGSKA (reference sequence).

The chain uses TRBV13 and TRBJ1-2; no firm D call. The CDR3 has 15 amino acids. Trimming left V 0 bases short and J 6 bases short, with 14 bases between. Germline V lookup: CDR1 PRHDT, CDR2 FYEKMQ (reference sequence). The CDR3 DNA reads TGTGCCAGCAGCTTAGGTCGGTCGATGTCGGATGGCTACACCTTC. It codes for CASSLGRSMSDGYTF.

This clonotype was counted a single time. This chain joins TRBV27 and TRBJ2-3; TRBD2 aligns across 8 bases. In germline, CDR1 is MNHEY, CDR2 SMNVEV (reference sequence). The length of the CDR3 is 18 residues. The V segment lost 4 bases and the J segment 4 bases; nucleotides outside the gene matches: 16. CDR3 coding DNA: TGTGCCAGCAGTTCTGGCCCAACCCGGGAGGGCGACGCAGATACGCAGTATTTT. Translation: CASSSGPTREGDADTQYF.

The chain joins TRBV5-6 to TRBJ2-1, with TRBD1 as a possible D gene (5 bases). V lost 0 bases and J lost 2, with 6 bases in between. The germline gives CDR1 SGHDT, CDR2 YYEEEE. The CDR3 sequence is 14 residues long. As DNA, the CDR3 is TGTGCCAGCAGCTTGGCGACAGCCTACAATGAGCAGTTCTTC. It is translated as CASSLATAYNEQFF.

Here the CDR3 reads CATSRLDSQNEQFF. In DNA, the CDR3 is TGTGCCACCAGCAGGCTAGACAGTCAGAATGAGCAGTTCTTC. The gene calls are TRBV15 and TRBJ2-1; a weak D match, TRBD1 (5 bases). There are 14 residues in the CDR3. Germline CDR1 and CDR2: LNHNV and YYDKDF (reference sequence). V was cut by 3 bases and J by 7 bases, with 13 bases left in between.

On this clonotype itself: Sequence at one end of the junction differs from germline and may be a read error. The chain employs TRBV27 and TRBJ1-1; D is perhaps TRBD1 (6 bases). The V gene's germline CDR1 is MNHEY and CDR2 SMNVEV (reference sequence). The CDR3 sequence is 13 residues long. In DNA, the CDR3 is TGTGCCAGCAGTCTATCAAGCAGGGGTGAAGCTTTCTTT. The encoded protein is CASSLSSRGEAFF.

This chain uses TRBV5-1 with TRBJ2-1; D ambiguous. Germline lookup yields CDR1 SGHRS and CDR2 YFSETQ. Trimming shortened V by 0 bases and J by 5 bases, and 6 bases separated the two germline ends. CDR3 length equals 13 residues. The CDR3 spells CASSLALDNEQFF. CDR3 DNA sequence: TGCGCCAGCAGCTTGGCGCTGGACAATGAGCAGTTCTTC. Filled out from reference TRBV5-1 and TRBJ2-1, the complete variable domain reads KAGVTQTPRYLIKTRGQQVTLSCSPISGHRSVSWYQQTPGQGLQFLFEYFSETQRNKGNFPGRFSGRQFSNSRSEMNVSTLELGDSALYLCASSLALDNEQFFGPGTRLTVL.

V usage is TRBV6-6 and J usage is TRBJ2-5, with 7 positions matching TRBD2. The CDR3 covers 13 residues. Germline CDR1 reads MNHNY; CDR2 reads SVGAGI (reference sequence). J lost 5 bases, V lost 5 bases, and 5 bases had no gene match. This CDR3 is CASSPGLEETQYF. CDR3 nucleotides: TGTGCCAGCAGTCCCGGACTAGAGGAGACCCAGTACTTC.

V gene TRBV20-1 combines with J gene TRBJ2-1, with 7 bases matching TRBD2. The trim removed 0 bases at V and 8 bases at J, leaving 7 bases unmatched. This CDR3 spans 14 amino acids. The germline CDR1 and CDR2 sequences are DFQATT and SNEGSKA (reference sequence). The CDR3 coding sequence is TGCAGTGCTAGAGATCGAGCGGGATCTCATGAGCAGTTCTTC. The encoded protein is CSARDRAGSHEQFF.

J is TRBJ2-7 and V is TRBV3-1, with D tentatively TRBD1 or TRBD2 (5 bases each). Germline CDR1 LGHDT, CDR2 YNNKEL (reference sequence). CDR3 length equals 14 residues. V was shortened by 0 bases and J by 4 bases, with 10 bases between the two germline ends. The CDR3 here is CASSQESGTYEQYF. The DNA for the CDR3 is TGTGCCAGCAGCCAAGAGTCCGGGACGTACGAGCAGTACTTC.

The chain is built from TRBV7-8 and TRBJ2-7; D unclear. CDR1 is SGHVS and CDR2 is FQNEAQ in the germline V gene. The germline V and J ends were trimmed by 5 bases and 4 bases, with 18 bases remaining between them. This CDR3 contains 15 residues. CDR3 coding DNA: TGTGCCAGCAGCCCTAGACTCGGGTCGGGTTACGAGCAGTACTTC. Translating it yields CASSPRLGSGYEQYF.

The rearrangement links TRBV2 to TRBJ2-7; 12 bases align to TRBD1. The CDR3 consists of 14 residues. From germline, CDR1 is SNHLY and CDR2 FYNNEI. Trimming at V came to 7 bases and at J to 6 bases, leaving 7 bases not matched to a gene. The CDR3 protein is CASTGGQGAFEQYF. CDR3 bases: TGTGCCAGCACTGGGGGACAGGGGGCTTTCGAGCAGTACTTC.

The rearrangement joins TRBV7-2 to TRBJ2-4; D remains ambiguous. The germline V and J ends were trimmed by 0 bases and 8 bases, with 8 bases remaining between them. The CDR3 sequence is 13 residues long. CDR1 SGHTA and CDR2 FQGNSA come from the germline V gene. CDR3 protein: CASSLAFSDIQYF. CDR3 nucleotides: TGTGCCAGCAGCTTAGCGTTCTCAGACATTCAGTACTTC.

The chain carries TRBV13 and TRBJ2-2; weak D call: TRBD2 (5 bases). V lost 6 bases, J lost 7 bases, and 6 bases lay in between. Germline V lookup: CDR1 PRHDT, CDR2 FYEKMQ (reference sequence). This CDR3 has 11 amino acids. CDR3 loop: CASREGGELFF. The CDR3 DNA reads TGTGCCAGCAGAGAGGGCGGGGAGCTGTTTTTT.

The chain uses TRBV5-6 and TRBJ1-2, with 7 bases aligning to TRBD1. Germline CDR1 is SGHDT and CDR2 is YYEEEE. The CDR3 has 14 residues. The V gene end was trimmed by 0 bases and the J gene end by 4 bases; junction bases not matched to a gene: 3. The CDR3 region has the DNA TGTGCCAGCAGCTTGGACAGGGGAAGCTATGGCTACACCTTC. Its protein is CASSLDRGSYGYTF.

J is TRBJ2-2 and V is TRBV4-3; the D gene is possibly TRBD1 (6 bases). The germline V gene has CDR1 LGHNA and CDR2 YSLEER. The CDR3 is 21 amino acids. The V end was cut by 5 bases, the J end by 5 bases, with 33 bases between. For the CDR3, the DNA is TGCGCCAGCAGCAAAAGTGCCTATTATGTGGACAGACATAAGTTAACCGGGGAGCTGTTTTTT. This translates into CASSKSAYYVDRHKLTGELFF.